This is a list of T cell receptor beta chains from one sample in a study of neoadjuvant anti-PD-1 for oral cavity cancer. The data were produced by immunoSEQ multiplex PCR, yet TCRdb's version contains in-frame clones alone and is incomplete. The repertoire holds more than 15,000 clones, with 66% as singletons. The sample here was PBMCs, taken before nivolumab (anti-PD-1) treatment. The receptors originated from a person aged 40 to 85 with oral cavity squamous cell carcinoma. Each CDR3 is given with its conserved first and last residue. Fields, in order: CDR3 protein, CDR3 DNA, J gene, D gene, V gene, clone size. D genes are given only for firm matches. Where a row states a size, it is once, few, many or the class of an expanded clone; other rows omit it.

cdr3_aa: CASGYIQETQYF
cdr3_nt: TGTGCCAGCGGCTACATCCAAGAGACCCAGTACTTC
j_call: TRBJ2-5
d_call: .
v_call: TRBV2
clone_size: .

cdr3_aa: CASSLDTTTDTQYF
cdr3_nt: TGCGCCAGCAGCTTGGACACTACCACAGATACGCAGTATTTT
j_call: TRBJ2-3
d_call: .
v_call: TRBV5-1
clone_size: .

cdr3_aa: CASSLQGTDTQYF
cdr3_nt: TGTGCCAGCAGCCTACAGGGGACAGATACGCAGTATTTT
j_call: TRBJ2-3
d_call: TRBD1
v_call: TRBV14
clone_size: .

cdr3_aa: CASRPVSIYEQYF
cdr3_nt: TGTGCCAGCAGGCCCGTCAGTATCTACGAGCAGTACTTC
j_call: TRBJ2-7
d_call: .
v_call: TRBV6-1
clone_size: .

cdr3_aa: CASGKTGTGGYTDTQYF
cdr3_nt: TGCGCCAGCGGCAAAACCGGGACAGGGGGCTATACAGATACGCAGTATTTT
j_call: TRBJ2-3
d_call: TRBD1
v_call: TRBV5-1
clone_size: .

cdr3_aa: CASSYSRGGSSYEQYF
cdr3_nt: TGTGCCAGCAGTTACTCGAGGGGCGGCTCATCCTACGAGCAGTACTTC
j_call: TRBJ2-7
d_call: .
v_call: TRBV6-5
clone_size: .

cdr3_aa: CASSLGRDGNTIYF
cdr3_nt: TGTGCCAGCAGTTTAGGCAGGGACGGAAACACCATATATTTT
j_call: TRBJ1-3
d_call: .
v_call: TRBV28
clone_size: .

cdr3_aa: CAWRERDKNEQYF
cdr3_nt: TGTGCCTGGAGAGAGCGGGATAAGAACGAGCAGTACTTC
j_call: TRBJ2-7
d_call: TRBD2
v_call: TRBV30
clone_size: once

cdr3_aa: CASAPAWTRLNTEAFF
cdr3_nt: TGTGCTAGTGCCCCCGCCTGGACGCGCTTGAACACTGAAGCTTTCTTT
j_call: TRBJ1-1
d_call: .
v_call: TRBV12-5
clone_size: .

cdr3_aa: CSVEGTSGSKDTQYF
cdr3_nt: TGCAGCGTTGAAGGGACTAGCGGGAGTAAGGATACGCAGTATTTT
j_call: TRBJ2-3
d_call: TRBD2
v_call: TRBV29-1
clone_size: .